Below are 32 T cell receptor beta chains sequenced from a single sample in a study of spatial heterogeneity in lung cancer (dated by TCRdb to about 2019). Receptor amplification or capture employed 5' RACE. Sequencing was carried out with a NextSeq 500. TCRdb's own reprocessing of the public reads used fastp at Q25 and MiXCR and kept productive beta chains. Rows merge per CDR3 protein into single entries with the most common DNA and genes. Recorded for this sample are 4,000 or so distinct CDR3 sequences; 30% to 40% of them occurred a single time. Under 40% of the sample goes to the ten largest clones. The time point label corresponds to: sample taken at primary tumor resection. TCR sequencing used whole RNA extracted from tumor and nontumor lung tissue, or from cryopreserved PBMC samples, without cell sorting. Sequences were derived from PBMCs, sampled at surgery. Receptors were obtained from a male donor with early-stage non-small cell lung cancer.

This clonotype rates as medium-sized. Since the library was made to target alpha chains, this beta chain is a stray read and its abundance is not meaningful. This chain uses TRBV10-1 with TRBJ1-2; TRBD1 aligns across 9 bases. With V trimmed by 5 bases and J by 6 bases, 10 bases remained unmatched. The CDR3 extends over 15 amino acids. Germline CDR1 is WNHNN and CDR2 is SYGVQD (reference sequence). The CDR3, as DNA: TGCGCCAGCAGTCCAGACAGGGGGAGAAGGGATGGCTACACCTTC. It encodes CASSPDRGRRDGYTF.

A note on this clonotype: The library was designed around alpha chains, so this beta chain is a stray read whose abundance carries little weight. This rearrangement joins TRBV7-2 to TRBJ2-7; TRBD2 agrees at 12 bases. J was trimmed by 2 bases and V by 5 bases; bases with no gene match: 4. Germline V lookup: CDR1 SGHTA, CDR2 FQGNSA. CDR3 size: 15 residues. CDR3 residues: CASSQTSGSPYEQYF. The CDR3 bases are TGTGCCAGCAGCCAGACTAGCGGGAGCCCCTACGAGCAGTACTTC.

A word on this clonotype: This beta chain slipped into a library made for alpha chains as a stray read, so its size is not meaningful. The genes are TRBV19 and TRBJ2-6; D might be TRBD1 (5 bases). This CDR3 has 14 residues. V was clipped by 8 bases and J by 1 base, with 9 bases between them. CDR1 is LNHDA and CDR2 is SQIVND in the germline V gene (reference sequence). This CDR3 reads CASSTGSGANVLTF. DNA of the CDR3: TGTGCCAGTTCAACAGGTTCTGGGGCCAACGTCCTGACTTTC. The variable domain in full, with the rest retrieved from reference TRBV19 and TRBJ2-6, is DGGITQSPKYLFRKEGQNVTLSCEQNLNHDAMYWYRQDPGQGLRLIYYSQIVNDFQKGDIAEGYSVSREKKESFPLTVTSAQKNPTAFYLCASSTGSGANVLTFGAGSRLTVL.

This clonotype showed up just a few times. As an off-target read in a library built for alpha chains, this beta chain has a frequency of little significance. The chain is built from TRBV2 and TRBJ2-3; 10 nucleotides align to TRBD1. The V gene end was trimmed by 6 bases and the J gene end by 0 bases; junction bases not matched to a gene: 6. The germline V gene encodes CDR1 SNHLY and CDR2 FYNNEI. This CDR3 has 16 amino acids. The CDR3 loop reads CASRSRTGGSTDTQYF. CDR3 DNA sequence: TGTGCCAGCAGGTCGCGGACAGGGGGAAGCACAGATACGCAGTATTTT.

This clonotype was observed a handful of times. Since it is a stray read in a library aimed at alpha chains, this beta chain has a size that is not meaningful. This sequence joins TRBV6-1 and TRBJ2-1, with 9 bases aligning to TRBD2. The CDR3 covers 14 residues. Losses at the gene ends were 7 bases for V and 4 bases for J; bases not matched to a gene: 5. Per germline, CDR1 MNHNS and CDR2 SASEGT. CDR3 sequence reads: CASTGLALYNEQFF. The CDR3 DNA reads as TGTGCCAGCACCGGACTAGCGCTTTACAATGAGCAGTTCTTC.

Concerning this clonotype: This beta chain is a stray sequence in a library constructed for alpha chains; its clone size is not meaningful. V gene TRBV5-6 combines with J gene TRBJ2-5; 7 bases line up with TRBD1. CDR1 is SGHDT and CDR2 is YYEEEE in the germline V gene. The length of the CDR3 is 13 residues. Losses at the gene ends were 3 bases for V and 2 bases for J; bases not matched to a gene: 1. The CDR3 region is CASSWDSQETQYF. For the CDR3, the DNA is TGTGCCAGCAGCTGGGACAGTCAAGAGACCCAGTACTTC.

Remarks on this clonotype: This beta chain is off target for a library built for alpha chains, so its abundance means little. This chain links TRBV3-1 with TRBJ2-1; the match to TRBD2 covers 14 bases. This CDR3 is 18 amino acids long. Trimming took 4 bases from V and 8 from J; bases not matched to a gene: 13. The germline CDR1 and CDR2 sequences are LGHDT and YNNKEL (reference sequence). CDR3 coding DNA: TGTGCCAGCAGCCCCCGCCCAGGGACTAGCGGGAGAATCCATGAGCAGTTCTTC. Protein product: CASSPRPGTSGRIHEQFF.

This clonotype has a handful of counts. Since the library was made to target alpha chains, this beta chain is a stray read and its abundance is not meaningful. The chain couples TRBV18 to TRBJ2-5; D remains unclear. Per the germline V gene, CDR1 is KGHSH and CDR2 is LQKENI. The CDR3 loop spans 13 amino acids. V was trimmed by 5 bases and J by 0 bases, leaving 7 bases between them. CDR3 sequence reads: CASSSSYQETQYF. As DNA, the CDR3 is TGTGCCAGCTCATCCTCGTACCAAGAGACCCAGTACTTC.

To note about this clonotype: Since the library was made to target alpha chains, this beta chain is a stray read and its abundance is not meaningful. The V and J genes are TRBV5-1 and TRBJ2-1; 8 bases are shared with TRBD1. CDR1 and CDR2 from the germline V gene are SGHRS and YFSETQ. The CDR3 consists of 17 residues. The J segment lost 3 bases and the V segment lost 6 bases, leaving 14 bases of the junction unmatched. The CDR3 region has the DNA TGCGCCAGCACTCAAGGGGGGACAGGCCCTGTCTACAATGAGCAGTTCTTC. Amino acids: CASTQGGTGPVYNEQFF. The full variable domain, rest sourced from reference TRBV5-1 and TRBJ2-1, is KAGVTQTPRYLIKTRGQQVTLSCSPISGHRSVSWYQQTPGQGLQFLFEYFSETQRNKGNFPGRFSGRQFSNSRSEMNVSTLELGDSALYLCASTQGGTGPVYNEQFFGPGTRLTVL.

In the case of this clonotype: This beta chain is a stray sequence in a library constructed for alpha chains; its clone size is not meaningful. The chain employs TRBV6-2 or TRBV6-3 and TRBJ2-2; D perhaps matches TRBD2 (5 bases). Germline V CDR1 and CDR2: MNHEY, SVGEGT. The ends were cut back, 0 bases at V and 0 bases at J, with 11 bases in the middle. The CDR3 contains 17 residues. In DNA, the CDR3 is TGTGCCAGCAGTTACTCGACTACAGCTGCGAACACCGGGGAGCTGTTTTTT. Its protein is CASSYSTTAANTGELFF.

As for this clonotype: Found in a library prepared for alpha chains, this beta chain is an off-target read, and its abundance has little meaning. CDR3 protein: CSVRGLAGGGEQYF. CDR3 bases: TGCAGCGTGAGGGGACTAGCGGGAGGAGGCGAGCAGTACTTC. This chain joins TRBV29-1 and TRBJ2-7, with 15 bases that match TRBD2. This CDR3 is 14 amino acids long. Germline lookup yields CDR1 SQVTM and CDR2 ANQGSEA. After removal of 6 bases from V and 6 bases from J, the junction contained 6 bases not matched to a gene.

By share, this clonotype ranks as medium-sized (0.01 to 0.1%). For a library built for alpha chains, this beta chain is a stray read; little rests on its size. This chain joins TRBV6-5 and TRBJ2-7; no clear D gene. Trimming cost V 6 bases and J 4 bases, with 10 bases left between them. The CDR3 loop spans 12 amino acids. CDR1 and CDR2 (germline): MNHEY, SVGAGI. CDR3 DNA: TGTGCCAGCAGCTCCGGCAGGTACGAGCAGTACTTC. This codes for CASSSGRYEQYF.

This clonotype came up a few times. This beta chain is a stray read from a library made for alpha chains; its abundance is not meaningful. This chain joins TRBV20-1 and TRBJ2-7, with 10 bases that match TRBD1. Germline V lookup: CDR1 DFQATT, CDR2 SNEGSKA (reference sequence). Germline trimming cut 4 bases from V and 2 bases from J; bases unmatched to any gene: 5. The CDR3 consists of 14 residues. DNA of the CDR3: TGCAGTGCTACTGGGACAGGGGTCACCTACGAGCAGTACTTC. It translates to CSATGTGVTYEQYF.

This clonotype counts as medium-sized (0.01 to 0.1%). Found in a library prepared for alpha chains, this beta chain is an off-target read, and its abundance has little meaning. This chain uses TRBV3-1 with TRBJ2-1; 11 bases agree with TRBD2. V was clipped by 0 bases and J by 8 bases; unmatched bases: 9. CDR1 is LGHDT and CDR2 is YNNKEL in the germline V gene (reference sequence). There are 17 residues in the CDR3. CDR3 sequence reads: CASSQDPGLAVKDEQFF. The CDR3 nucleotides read TGTGCCAGCAGCCAAGATCCGGGACTAGCGGTAAAGGATGAGCAGTTCTTC.

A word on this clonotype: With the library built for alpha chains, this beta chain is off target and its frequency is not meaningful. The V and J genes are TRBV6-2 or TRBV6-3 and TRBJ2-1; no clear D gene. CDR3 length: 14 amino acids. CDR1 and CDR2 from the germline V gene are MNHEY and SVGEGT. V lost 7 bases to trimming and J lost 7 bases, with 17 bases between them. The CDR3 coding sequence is TGTGCCAGCACAGGAAGGGTTACACAGAATGAGCAGTTCTTC. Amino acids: CASTGRVTQNEQFF.

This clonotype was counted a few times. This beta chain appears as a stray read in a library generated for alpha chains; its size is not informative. This chain's CDR3 is CASSSLGTNPCEQYF. The CDR3 DNA is TGCGCCAGCAGCTCCTTAGGGACTAATCCTTGTGAGCAGTACTTC. This rearrangement joins TRBV5-1 to TRBJ2-7, with 7 bases lining up with TRBD2. The germline gives CDR1 SGHRS, CDR2 YFSETQ. The CDR3 totals 15 residues. Losses at the gene ends were 3 bases for V and 7 bases for J; bases not matched to a gene: 13.

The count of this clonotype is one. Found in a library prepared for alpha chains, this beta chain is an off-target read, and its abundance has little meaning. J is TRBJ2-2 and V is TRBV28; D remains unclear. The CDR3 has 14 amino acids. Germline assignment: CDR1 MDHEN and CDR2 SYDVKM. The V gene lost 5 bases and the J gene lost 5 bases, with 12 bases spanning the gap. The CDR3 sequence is CASSTGLSTGELFF. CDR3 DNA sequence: TGTGCCAGCAGTACCGGGCTCTCAACCGGGGAGCTGTTTTTT.

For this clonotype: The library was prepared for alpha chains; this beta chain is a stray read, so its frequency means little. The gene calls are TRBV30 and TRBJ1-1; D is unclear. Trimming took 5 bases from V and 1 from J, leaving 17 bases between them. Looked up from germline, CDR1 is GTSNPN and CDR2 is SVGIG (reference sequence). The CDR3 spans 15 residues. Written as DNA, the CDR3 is TGTGCCTGGGAGGACGGCCTTGGAGGGAACACTGAAGCTTTCTTT. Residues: CAWEDGLGGNTEAFF.

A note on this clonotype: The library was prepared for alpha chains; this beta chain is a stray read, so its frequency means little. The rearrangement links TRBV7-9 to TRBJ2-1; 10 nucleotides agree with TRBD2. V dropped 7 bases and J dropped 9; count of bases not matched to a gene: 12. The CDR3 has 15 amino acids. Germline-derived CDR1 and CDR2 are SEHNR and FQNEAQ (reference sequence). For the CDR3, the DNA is TGTGCCAGCACCCCTCCAGCGGGAGGGCGCGGTGAGCAGTTCTTC. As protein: CASTPPAGGRGEQFF. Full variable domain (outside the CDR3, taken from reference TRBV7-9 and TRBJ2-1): DTGVSQNPRHKITKRGQNVTFRCDPISEHNRLYWYRQTLGQGPEFLTYFQNEAQLEKSRLLSDRFSAERPKGSFSTLEIQRTEQGDSAMYLCASTPPAGGRGEQFFGPGTRLTVL.

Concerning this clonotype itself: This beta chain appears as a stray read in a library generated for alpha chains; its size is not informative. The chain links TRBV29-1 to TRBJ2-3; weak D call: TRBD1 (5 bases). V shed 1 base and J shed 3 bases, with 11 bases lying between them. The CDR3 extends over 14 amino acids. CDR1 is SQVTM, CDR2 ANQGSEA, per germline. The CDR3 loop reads CSVEGRGRTDTQYF. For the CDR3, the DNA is TGCAGCGTTGAAGGAAGGGGCAGGACAGATACGCAGTATTTT.

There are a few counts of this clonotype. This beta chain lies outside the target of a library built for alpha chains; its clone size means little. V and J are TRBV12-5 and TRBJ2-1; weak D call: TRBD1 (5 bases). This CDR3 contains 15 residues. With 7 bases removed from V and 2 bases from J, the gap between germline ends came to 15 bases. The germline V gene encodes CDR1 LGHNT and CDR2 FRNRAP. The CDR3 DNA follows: TGTGCTAGTGCCCGAGAGGCAGGGACCTACAATGAGCAGTTCTTC. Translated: CASAREAGTYNEQFF.

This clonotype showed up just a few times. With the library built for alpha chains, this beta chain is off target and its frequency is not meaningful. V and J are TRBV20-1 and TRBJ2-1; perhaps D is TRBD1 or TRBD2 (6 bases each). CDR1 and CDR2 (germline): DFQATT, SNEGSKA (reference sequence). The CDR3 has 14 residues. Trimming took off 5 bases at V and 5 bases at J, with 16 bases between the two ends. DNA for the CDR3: TGCAGTGCTGCAGGGGAGGCCCGGGACAATGAGCAGTTCTTC. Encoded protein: CSAAGEARDNEQFF.

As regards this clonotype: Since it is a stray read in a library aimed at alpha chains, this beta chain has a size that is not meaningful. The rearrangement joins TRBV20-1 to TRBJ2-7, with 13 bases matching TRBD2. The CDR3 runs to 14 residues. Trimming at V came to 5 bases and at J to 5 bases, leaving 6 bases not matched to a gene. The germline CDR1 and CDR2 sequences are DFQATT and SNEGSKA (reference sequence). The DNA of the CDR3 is TGCAGTGCTGCCGGGACTAGCGGGAACGACGAGCAGTACTTC. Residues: CSAAGTSGNDEQYF.

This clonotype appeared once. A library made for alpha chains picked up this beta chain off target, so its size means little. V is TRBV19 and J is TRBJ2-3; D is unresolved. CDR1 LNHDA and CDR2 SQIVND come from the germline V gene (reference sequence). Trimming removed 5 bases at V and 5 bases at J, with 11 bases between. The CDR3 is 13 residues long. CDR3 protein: CASSPRPKDTQYF. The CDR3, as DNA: TGTGCCAGTAGTCCCCGGCCGAAAGATACGCAGTATTTT. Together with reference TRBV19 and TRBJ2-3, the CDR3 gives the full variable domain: DGGITQSPKYLFRKEGQNVTLSCEQNLNHDAMYWYRQDPGQGLRLIYYSQIVNDFQKGDIAEGYSVSREKKESFPLTVTSAQKNPTAFYLCASSPRPKDTQYFGPGTRLTVL.

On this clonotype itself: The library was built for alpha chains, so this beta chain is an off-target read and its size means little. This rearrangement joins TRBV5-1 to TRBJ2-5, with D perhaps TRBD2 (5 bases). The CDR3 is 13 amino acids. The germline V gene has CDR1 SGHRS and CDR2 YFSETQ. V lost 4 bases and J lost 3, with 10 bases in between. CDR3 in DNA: TGCGCCAGCAGCCTGACTACGAAAGAGACCCAGTACTTC. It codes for CASSLTTKETQYF.

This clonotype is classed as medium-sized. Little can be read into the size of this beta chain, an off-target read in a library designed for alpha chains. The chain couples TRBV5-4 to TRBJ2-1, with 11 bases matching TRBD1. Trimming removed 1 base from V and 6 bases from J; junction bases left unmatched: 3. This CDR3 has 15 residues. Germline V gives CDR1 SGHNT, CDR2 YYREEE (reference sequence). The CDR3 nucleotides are TGTGCCAGCAGCTTGAGGGACAGGGGGGGCAATGAGCAGTTCTTC. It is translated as CASSLRDRGGNEQFF.

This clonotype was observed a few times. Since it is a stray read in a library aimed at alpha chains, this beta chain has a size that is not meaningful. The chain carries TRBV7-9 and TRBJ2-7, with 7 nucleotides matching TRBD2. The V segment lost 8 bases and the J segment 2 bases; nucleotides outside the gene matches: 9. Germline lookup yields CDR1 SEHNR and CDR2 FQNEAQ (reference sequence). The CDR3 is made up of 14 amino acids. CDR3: CASGPWREPYEQYF. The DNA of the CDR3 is TGTGCCAGCGGTCCTTGGCGGGAGCCCTACGAGCAGTACTTC. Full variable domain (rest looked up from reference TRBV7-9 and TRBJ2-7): DTGVSQNPRHKITKRGQNVTFRCDPISEHNRLYWYRQTLGQGPEFLTYFQNEAQLEKSRLLSDRFSAERPKGSFSTLEIQRTEQGDSAMYLCASGPWREPYEQYFGPGTRLTVT.

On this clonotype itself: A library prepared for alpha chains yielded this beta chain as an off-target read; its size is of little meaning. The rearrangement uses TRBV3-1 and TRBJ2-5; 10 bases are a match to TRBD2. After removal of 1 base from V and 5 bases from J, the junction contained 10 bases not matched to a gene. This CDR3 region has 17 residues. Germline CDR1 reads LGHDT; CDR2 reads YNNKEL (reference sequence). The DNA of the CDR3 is TGTGCCAGCAGCCAAGGCGGTCTAGCGGGAGATCGTGAGACCCAGTACTTC. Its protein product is CASSQGGLAGDRETQYF.

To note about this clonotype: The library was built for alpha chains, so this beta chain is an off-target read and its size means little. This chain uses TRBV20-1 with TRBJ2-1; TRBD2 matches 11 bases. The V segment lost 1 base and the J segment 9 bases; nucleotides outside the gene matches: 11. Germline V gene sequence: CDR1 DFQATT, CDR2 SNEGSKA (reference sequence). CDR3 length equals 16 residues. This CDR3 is CSARVEVLAGDFEQFF. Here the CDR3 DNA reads TGCAGTGCTAGAGTGGAGGTACTAGCGGGAGATTTTGAGCAGTTCTTC.

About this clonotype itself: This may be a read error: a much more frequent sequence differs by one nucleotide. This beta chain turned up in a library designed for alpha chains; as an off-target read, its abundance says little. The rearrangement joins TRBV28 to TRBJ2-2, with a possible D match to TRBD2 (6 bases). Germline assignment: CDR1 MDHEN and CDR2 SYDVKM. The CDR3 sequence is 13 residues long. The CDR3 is CVVDSGAGSGNFF. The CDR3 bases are TGTGTCGTTGACTCCGGGGCGGGGAGCGGAAACTTTTTT. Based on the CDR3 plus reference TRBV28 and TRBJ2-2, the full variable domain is DVKVTQSSRYLVKRTGEKVFLECVQDMDHENMFWYRQDPGLGLRLIYFSYDVKMKEKGDIPEGYSVSREKKERFSLILESASTNQTSMYLCVVDSGAGSGNFFGEGSRLTVL.

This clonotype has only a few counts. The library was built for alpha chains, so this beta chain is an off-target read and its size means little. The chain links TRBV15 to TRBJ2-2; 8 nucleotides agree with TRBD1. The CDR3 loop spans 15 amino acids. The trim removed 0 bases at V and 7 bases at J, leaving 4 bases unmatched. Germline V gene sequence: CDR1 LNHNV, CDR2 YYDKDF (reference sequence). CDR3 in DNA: TGTGCCACCAGCAGAGACCTACAGGGGGTCGGGGAGCTGTTTTTT. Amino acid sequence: CATSRDLQGVGELFF.

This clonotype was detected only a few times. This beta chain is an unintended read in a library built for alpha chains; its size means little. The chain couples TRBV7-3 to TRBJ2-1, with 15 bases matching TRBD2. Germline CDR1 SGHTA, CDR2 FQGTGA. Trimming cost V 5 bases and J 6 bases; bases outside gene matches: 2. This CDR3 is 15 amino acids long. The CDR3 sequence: CASSGGLAGGNEQFF. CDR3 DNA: TGTGCCAGCAGCGGGGGACTAGCGGGAGGCAATGAGCAGTTCTTC.